This T cell receptor beta chain derives from a study of cytomegalovirus exposure and HLA in healthy donors. Study-wide background: Within an early data release were 65 million to 90 million unique TCRs drawn from HLA-typed donors. General observations from the study: A missense DCLRE1C variant was associated with V- and J-gene trimming of TCR beta chains in a later analysis, and an independent cohort replicated the association. Analyzed later, most CMV-associated TCR beta chains appeared HLA-restricted.

A multiplex PCR was run with 60 Vbeta primers and 13 Jbeta primers. Generated by immunoSEQ multiplex PCR, the TCRdb table keeps only in-frame clones and is missing some. The table has fewer than 200,000 clones, 82% seen once. The donors gave bone marrow, and they were healthy. Concerning this clone: Its specificity is unknown.

Losses at the gene ends were 7 bases for V and 8 bases for J; bases not matched to a gene: 10. The CDR3 has 13 residues. Germline V gene data show CDR1 as MNHEY and CDR2 as SVGAGI. This receptor was identified in a girl aged 10-17 years in good health and CMV-seropositive. Sequencing was performed on PBMCs. This sequence joins TRBV6-5 and TRBJ1-2; 7 nucleotides match TRBD1. CDR3 bases: TGTGCCAGCACTCATGAGGGGGCGCGGGGCTACACCTTC. Amino acids: CASTHEGARGYTF.